Listed here are 21 T cell receptor beta chains from one sample, sequenced in a study of cytomegalovirus exposure and HLA in healthy donors. Sequencing was performed with immunoSEQ multiplex PCR; in TCRdb, only in-frame clones are kept and a portion is missing. The data contain some 76,000 clones, roughly 94% of them singletons. Sample: PBMCs. Receptors were obtained from a woman under 30 in good health and CMV-seropositive.

This rearrangement joins TRBV30 to TRBJ2-5; D is possibly TRBD2 (6 bases). The CDR3 runs 13 residues. Per the germline V gene, CDR1 is GTSNPN and CDR2 is SVGIG (reference sequence). The V gene lost 4 bases and the J gene lost 5 bases, with 14 bases spanning the gap. CDR3 sequence reads: CAWNGLRGETQYF. The CDR3 nucleotides are TGTGCCTGGAATGGACTCCGGGGGGAGACCCAGTACTTC.

The rearrangement uses TRBV27 and TRBJ2-1, with 8 bases identical to TRBD2. V shed 5 bases, J shed 9 bases, and the junction held 9 bases outside the gene matches. In germline, CDR1 is MNHEY, CDR2 SMNVEV (reference sequence). This CDR3 contains 14 residues. The CDR3 sequence: CASSALTGGREQFF. DNA of the CDR3: TGTGCCAGCAGTGCCCTTACGGGGGGGCGTGAGCAGTTCTTC.

The rearrangement links TRBV28 to TRBJ1-1; unclear D gene. V was cut by 5 bases and J by 7 bases, with 14 bases left in between. The V gene's germline CDR1 is MDHEN and CDR2 SYDVKM. This CDR3 has 13 residues. The CDR3 DNA is TGTGCCAGCAGTCGCGATGGACTATTTGAAGCTTTCTTT. Translating it yields CASSRDGLFEAFF.

This clone was observed a handful of times. The J gene is TRBJ1-2, the V gene TRBV7-9; 10 nucleotides match TRBD1. V gave up 1 base and J gave up 8 bases; unmatched junction bases: 4. Germline CDR1 SEHNR, CDR2 FQNEAQ (reference sequence). This CDR3 comprises 14 residues. CDR3 DNA: TGTGCCAGCAGCTTAGGAGGACAGGGGGTAGGCTACACCTTC. The encoded protein is CASSLGGQGVGYTF.

The CDR3 nucleotides read TGTGCCAGCAGTGAAGCGCTGGGCGGACTCCCGTATTTT. Protein product: CASSEALGGLPYF. The gene calls are TRBV6-1 and TRBJ2-3; maybe TRBD2 (5 bases). Trimming removed 0 bases from V and 14 bases from J, with 15 bases in between. Germline V gene lookup returns CDR1 MNHNS and CDR2 SASEGT. The CDR3 totals 13 residues.

This clone was seen just once. CDR3 in amino acids: CATSDRSNEKLFF. The CDR3 nucleotides read TGTGCCACTTCGGACAGATCGAATGAAAAACTGTTTTTT. The rearrangement links TRBV7-9 to TRBJ1-4, with D possibly being TRBD1 (6 bases). The ends were cut back, 10 bases at V and 5 bases at J, with 14 bases in the middle. From germline, CDR1 is SEHNR and CDR2 FQNEAQ (reference sequence). This CDR3 has 13 residues.

The J gene is TRBJ1-4, the V gene TRBV5-1; D gene uncertain. This CDR3 is 14 amino acids long. Germline lookup yields CDR1 SGHRS and CDR2 YFSETQ. Trimming cost V 4 bases and J 0 bases, with 7 bases left between them. The CDR3 nucleotides are TGCGCCAGCAGCCTGACACCAACTAATGAAAAACTGTTTTTT. Its protein product is CASSLTPTNEKLFF.

V gene TRBV5-4 combines with J gene TRBJ2-7; tentatively, D is TRBD1 (6 bases). V lost 0 bases, J lost 3 bases, and 25 bases lay in between. CDR3 length: 19 amino acids. Germline V CDR1 and CDR2: SGHNT, YYREEE (reference sequence). CDR3 region: CASSLATGSGLYMFYEQYF. The CDR3 DNA reads TGTGCCAGCAGCTTGGCCACAGGGTCCGGATTGTATATGTTCTACGAGCAGTACTTC.

The chain has TRBV9 and TRBJ1-6; 7 bases line up with TRBD1. The germline V gene encodes CDR1 SGDLS and CDR2 YYNGEE. The CDR3 totals 15 residues. The J segment lost 5 bases and the V segment lost 4 bases, leaving 6 bases of the junction unmatched. The CDR3 loop is CASSFRDRDNSPLHF. For the CDR3, the DNA is TGTGCCAGCAGCTTTAGGGACAGAGATAATTCACCCCTCCACTTT. The variable domain in full, with the rest retrieved from reference TRBV9 and TRBJ1-6, is DSGVTQTPKHLITATGQRVTLRCSPRSGDLSVYWYQQSLDQGLQFLIQYYNGEERAKGNILERFSAQQFPDLHSELNLSSLELGDSALYFCASSFRDRDNSPLHFGNGTRLTVT.

This clone was picked up one time. The rearrangement links TRBV29-1 to TRBJ2-1; 8 bases map to TRBD2. Looked up from germline, CDR1 is SQVTM and CDR2 is ANQGSEA. Trimming at V came to 0 bases and at J to 4 bases, leaving 8 bases not matched to a gene. The CDR3 covers 16 residues. The CDR3 loop reads CSVEERRGAQYNEQFF. The CDR3 DNA is TGCAGCGTTGAAGAGCGGCGGGGGGCGCAGTACAATGAGCAGTTCTTC.

The chain is built from TRBV6-5 and TRBJ1-1; 7 bases map to TRBD1. Per the germline V gene, CDR1 is MNHEY and CDR2 is SVGAGI. The CDR3 consists of 15 residues. J was trimmed by 1 base and V by 6 bases; bases with no gene match: 8. CDR3 loop: CASSRDSRPNTEAFF. CDR3 DNA sequence: TGTGCCAGCAGCCGGGACAGTAGACCGAACACTGAAGCTTTCTTT.

V gene TRBV7-3 combines with J gene TRBJ2-2; D possibly corresponds to TRBD2 (6 bases). V gave up 2 bases and J gave up 5 bases, with 9 bases separating them. The CDR3 totals 14 residues. In germline, CDR1 is SGHTA, CDR2 FQGTGA. This CDR3 reads CASSLGGWTGELFF. The CDR3 nucleotides are TGTGCCAGCAGCTTAGGAGGGTGGACCGGGGAGCTGTTTTTT.

CDR3 nucleotide sequence: TGTGCCAGCAGCCGTCAGGGGTGGGGACAGCCCCAGCATTTT. This sequence encodes CASSRQGWGQPQHF. The chain uses TRBV5-5 and TRBJ1-5; TRBD1 is a possible D gene (6 bases). This CDR3 spans 14 amino acids. CDR1 is SGHKS, CDR2 YYEKEE, per germline (reference sequence). V dropped 4 bases and J dropped 7 bases, with 15 bases sitting between them.

The count of this clone is one. The DNA for the CDR3 is TGCGCCAGCAGCCCTGGACAGGGTTTCCCTAATGAGCAGTTCTTC. This gives the protein CASSPGQGFPNEQFF. The chain is built from TRBV5-1 and TRBJ2-1; 8 bases align to TRBD1. The germline V gene has CDR1 SGHRS and CDR2 YFSETQ. This CDR3 has 15 amino acids. V gave up 4 bases and J gave up 7 bases; unmatched junction bases: 10. The variable domain in full, with the rest retrieved from reference TRBV5-1 and TRBJ2-1, is KAGVTQTPRYLIKTRGQQVTLSCSPISGHRSVSWYQQTPGQGLQFLFEYFSETQRNKGNFPGRFSGRQFSNSRSEMNVSTLELGDSALYLCASSPGQGFPNEQFFGPGTRLTVL.

The chain is built from TRBV27 and TRBJ2-7; no clear D. The germline CDR1 and CDR2 sequences are MNHEY and SMNVEV (reference sequence). The CDR3 sequence is 14 residues long. The germline V and J ends were trimmed by 8 bases and 3 bases, with 17 bases remaining between them. In nucleotides, the CDR3 is TGTGCCAGCCCGCCGTGGAGTGGGTTCTACGAGCAGTACTTC. It encodes CASPPWSGFYEQYF.

The rearrangement uses TRBV7-2 and TRBJ2-3; D is unclear. The CDR3 runs to 14 residues. Germline V gene lookup returns CDR1 SGHTA and CDR2 FQGNSA. V lost 5 bases and J lost 3, with 12 bases in between. The CDR3 DNA is TGTGCCAGCAGCCCCACCTCGGGTACAGATACGCAGTATTTT. Translation gives CASSPTSGTDTQYF.

The genes are TRBV7-8 and TRBJ2-1; D is perhaps TRBD1 (5 bases). Between the trimmed V and J ends, which lost 5 bases and 6 bases, there was a span of 17 bases. The CDR3 is made up of 15 amino acids. Germline V lookup: CDR1 SGHVS, CDR2 FQNEAQ. This CDR3 reads CASSPRELPSNEQFF. CDR3 bases: TGTGCCAGCAGCCCCAGGGAATTGCCTTCCAATGAGCAGTTCTTC.

The CDR3 spells CASSIRGGETQYF. The CDR3 DNA follows: TGTGCCAGCAGTATCCGGGGAGGAGAGACCCAGTACTTC. The chain uses TRBV7-2 and TRBJ2-5, with a tentative D call TRBD2 (6 bases). The V end lost 6 bases, the J end lost 4 bases, and 12 bases lay between the germline ends. The CDR3 is 13 amino acids. CDR1 is SGHTA, CDR2 FQGNSA, per germline.

V usage is TRBV6-6 and J usage is TRBJ1-4, with 8 nucleotides matching TRBD1. This CDR3 contains 14 residues. V shed 4 bases and J 5 bases; nucleotides not matched to a gene: 3. Germline V CDR1 and CDR2: MNHNY, SVGAGI (reference sequence). Here the CDR3 DNA reads TGTGCCAGCAGTTCGACAGGGGAAAATGAAAAACTGTTTTTT. This encodes CASSSTGENEKLFF.

This clone was recorded only once. This sequence joins TRBV7-9 and TRBJ2-1; TRBD2 matches 13 bases. In germline, CDR1 is SEHNR, CDR2 FQNEAQ (reference sequence). With 5 bases clipped from V and 5 bases from J, the junction kept 3 bases outside the gene matches. The CDR3 is 15 residues long. The CDR3: CASSPGLAGNNEQFF. CDR3 bases: TGTGCCAGCAGCCCGGGACTAGCGGGGAACAATGAGCAGTTCTTC.

This chain uses TRBV10-3 with TRBJ1-5, with 9 bases matching TRBD1. The ends lost 5 bases at V and 4 bases at J; junction bases unmatched: 3. The CDR3 is made up of 14 amino acids. Germline-derived CDR1 and CDR2 are ENHRY and SYGVKD. Here the CDR3 reads CAISTGQGNQPQHF. DNA of the CDR3: TGTGCCATCAGTACGGGACAGGGTAATCAGCCCCAGCATTTT.